This T cell receptor (beta chain) was recovered during a study of cytomegalovirus exposure and HLA in healthy donors. PCR employed 60 Vbeta and 13 Jbeta primers. Sequenced by immunoSEQ multiplex PCR; TCRdb stores in-frame clones only, minus some. The top ten clones hold 2.5% to 3.5% of a sample with hundreds of thousands of clones, about three quarters of them seen once. After removal of 3 bases from V and 9 bases from J, the junction contained 13 bases not matched to a gene. Germline V lookup: CDR1 MGHRA, CDR2 YSYEKL. This CDR3 is 16 amino acids long. Whole-study findings and limits: In a later analysis, TCR association rates varied by HLA locus: DRB1 most, HLA-C fewest.

This clone has only a few counts. As yet, its antigen is unknown. V and J are TRBV4-1 and TRBJ2-5; 10 bases match TRBD2. This TCR came from a woman aged 55-75 years in good health and CMV-seropositive. The specimen sequenced was PBMCs. The CDR3 DNA sequence: TGCGCCAGCAGCCAGGCTAGCGGGGGACACACGGGGGCCCAGTACTTC. Translating it yields CASSQASGGHTGAQYF.